This is a list of T cell receptor beta chains from one sample in a study of cytomegalovirus exposure and HLA in healthy donors. Sequencing used immunoSEQ multiplex PCR; TCRdb keeps in-frame clones, though not all of them. This table holds approximately 220,000 clones, roughly 82% found once. The sample comprised PBMCs. The source of these receptors is a man aged 40-50 years in good health and CMV-seropositive. Both conserved end residues are part of each CDR3. Fields, in order: clone size, V gene, J gene, D gene, CDR3 DNA, CDR3 protein. The D gene is left open where the match is weak. Size tells how often a clone was seen (once, few, many) or the class of an expanded clone, and some rows leave it out.

>-|TRBV6-5|TRBJ2-1|-
TGTGCCAGCAGTGGTGGCGGGACCTACAATGAGCAGTTCTTC
CASSGGGTYNEQFF
>-|TRBV4-2|TRBJ2-3|-
TGTGCCAGCAGCCAAGACCTCGGGGAAACAGATACGCAGTATTTT
CASSQDLGETDTQYF
>-|TRBV30|TRBJ2-2|-
TGTGCCTGGAACAGGGTGGGGGAGCTGTTTTTT
CAWNRVGELFF
>-|TRBV5-8|TRBJ2-5|TRBD1
TGTGCCAGCAGCTTGGAAGCAGGGGGCCTAGAGACCCAGTACTTC
CASSLEAGGLETQYF
>-|TRBV11-2|TRBJ2-1|-
TGTGCCAGCAGCTTAGTTAGCGGACCTTACAATGAGCAGTTCTTC
CASSLVSGPYNEQFF
>few|TRBV5-1|TRBJ1-2|-
TGCGCCAGCAGCTACAAGGGGAATGGCTACACCTTC
CASSYKGNGYTF
>few|TRBV19|TRBJ2-3|TRBD1
TGTGCCAGTAGTATAGGGACAGGGGGCCTCCTCACAGATACGCAGTATTTT
CASSIGTGGLLTDTQYF
>-|TRBV6-5|TRBJ1-3|-
TGTGCCACCGGGGTCCGCTCTGGAAACACCATATATTTT
CATGVRSGNTIYF
>few|TRBV18|TRBJ2-3|TRBD2
TGTGCCAGCTCACCACTGCGGGGGAGCACAGATACGCAGTATTTT
CASSPLRGSTDTQYF
>-|TRBV29-1|TRBJ2-1|TRBD1
TGCAGCGTTCCCAACCCTAGACAGGGGACTGAGCAGTTCTTC
CSVPNPRQGTEQFF
>-|TRBV2|TRBJ2-3|TRBD2
TGTGCCAGCACCGGGACTAGCGGGATTGGAGATACGCAGTATTTT
CASTGTSGIGDTQYF
>-|TRBV19|TRBJ2-1|-
TGTGCCAGTAAATGGACTACATCCTACAATGAGCAGTTCTTC
CASKWTTSYNEQFF
>-|TRBV11-3|TRBJ1-5|-
TGTGCCAGCAGCTTAGAACAGGATCAGCCCCAGCATTTT
CASSLEQDQPQHF
>-|TRBV29-1|TRBJ1-2|-
TGCAGCGTTGATCGGGACAACGCTAACTATGGCTACACCTTC
CSVDRDNANYGYTF
>few|TRBV9|TRBJ2-1|TRBD2
TGTGCCAGCAGCGTAGACGGGGACTATCACAATGAGCAGTTCTTC
CASSVDGDYHNEQFF
>once|TRBV5-6|TRBJ2-1|TRBD2
TGTGCCAGCAGCTCAGGGACTAGCTTTTACAATGAGCAGTTCTTC
CASSSGTSFYNEQFF
>-|TRBV5-6|TRBJ2-5|TRBD2
TGTGCCAGCAGCTTGGTCGGGGGGTTGGAGACCCAGTACTTC
CASSLVGGLETQYF
>-|TRBV5-1|TRBJ2-5|-
TGCGCCAGCAGCCCTTTACCAGGGGAAGAGACCCAGTACTTC
CASSPLPGEETQYF
>-|TRBV18|TRBJ1-1|-
TGTGCCAGCTCACCAGGGAAAGGGGTCACTGAAGCTTTCTTT
CASSPGKGVTEAFF
>-|TRBV2|TRBJ1-5|TRBD1
TGTGCCAGCAGTGAAGCGGGACAGAGGGTAAAGGATCAGCCCCAGCATTTT
CASSEAGQRVKDQPQHF
>once|TRBV21-1|TRBJ1-5|-
TGTGCCAGCAGCGCACGGGACAGGGCTCGAGGGAATCAGCCCCAGCATTTT
CASSARDRARGNQPQHF
>-|TRBV28|TRBJ2-3|-
TGTGCCAGCAGTTCCCCGAGTGGAGGGAGCACAGATACGCAGTATTTT
CASSSPSGGSTDTQYF
>few|TRBV10-2|TRBJ1-1|TRBD1
TGCGCCAGCAGTGAGAGATTGACAGGGCGGGCGGACACTGAAGCTTTCTTT
CASSERLTGRADTEAFF
>-|TRBV2|TRBJ2-1|TRBD2
TGTGCCAGCAGTGGATTGACTAGCACGGGGAATGAGCAGTTCTTC
CASSGLTSTGNEQFF
>once|TRBV27|TRBJ1-1|-
TGTGCCAGCAGTCTAGGGGGGGTTACTGAAGCTTTCTTT
CASSLGGVTEAFF
>-|TRBV5-6|TRBJ1-2|-
TGTGCCAGCAGCTTGGGACAGACCTATGGCTACACCTTC
CASSLGQTYGYTF
>-|TRBV19|TRBJ2-5|TRBD2
TGTGCCAGTAGCCTATCGACTAGCGGGATCGAGACCCAGTACTTC
CASSLSTSGIETQYF
>-|TRBV9|TRBJ2-5|-
TGTGCCAGCAGTAGAGCGGCTACTTCCCTGTACCAAGAGACCCAGTACTTC
CASSRAATSLYQETQYF
>once|TRBV19|TRBJ2-1|-
TGTGCCAGTAGTATCATGGGGCTATTTCGAAATGAGCAGTTCTTC
CASSIMGLFRNEQFF
>-|TRBV19|TRBJ2-7|-
TGTGCCAGTAGGGCGGCAGGGGAAGGCTACGAGCAGTACTTC
CASRAAGEGYEQYF
>-|TRBV19|TRBJ1-2|TRBD1
TGTGCCAGTAGTATAGACCCGGGACAGACGATCTATGGCTACACCTTC
CASSIDPGQTIYGYTF
>once|TRBV20-1|TRBJ2-5|-
TGCAGTGCTAGACCCAAAGAGACCCAGTACTTC
CSARPKETQYF
>-|TRBV19|TRBJ1-1|-
TGTGCCAGTAGTATAGAATCGGGATGGGGCACTGAAGCTTTCTTT
CASSIESGWGTEAFF
>-|TRBV18|TRBJ2-3|TRBD1
TGTGCCAGCTCACCACTCGGACAGGGCTCGGCAGATACGCAGTATTTT
CASSPLGQGSADTQYF
>-|TRBV5-1|TRBJ1-5|-
TGCGCCAGCAGTAAAGACGGGGATAGCAATCAGCCCCAGCATTTT
CASSKDGDSNQPQHF
>-|TRBV7-9|TRBJ2-6|TRBD1
TGTGCCAGCAGCTTGGGGACAGGCTCCTCTGGGGCCAACGTCCTGACTTTC
CASSLGTGSSGANVLTF
>few|TRBV6-1|TRBJ1-5|-
TGTGCCAGCAGTGAACAGGGGTGGCAGCCCCAGCATTTT
CASSEQGWQPQHF
>-|TRBV7-9|TRBJ1-1|TRBD1
TGTGCCAGCAGCTTAGCGGTGACAGGGGGCGCGGGAGGTAACACTGAAGCTTTCTTT
CASSLAVTGGAGGNTEAFF
>-|TRBV9|TRBJ1-1|-
TGTGCCAGCAGCGTAGATGGAGGGTCCGGCACTGAAGCTTTCTTT
CASSVDGGSGTEAFF
>-|TRBV19|TRBJ1-3|TRBD1
TGTGCCAGTAGTCCGGACAGGGGAACTGGAAACACCATATATTTT
CASSPDRGTGNTIYF
>few|TRBV4-1|TRBJ1-1|TRBD1
TGCGCCAGCAGCCGGGACAGGGAGAGGACTGAAGCTTTCTTT
CASSRDRERTEAFF
>-|TRBV27|TRBJ1-4|-
TGTGCCAGCAGTTTATGGCAGGGGAATGAAAAACTGTTTTTT
CASSLWQGNEKLFF
>-|TRBV6-5|TRBJ1-2|-
TGTGCCAGCAGTGCCGGACTGGATGGCTACACCTTC
CASSAGLDGYTF
>-|TRBV12-5|TRBJ2-7|TRBD1
TGTGCTAGTGGTCGGGACAGGGGACACGAGCAGTACTTC
CASGRDRGHEQYF
>-|TRBV9|TRBJ2-1|TRBD2
TGTGCCAGCAGCGTAGAACTAGCGGGAAACAATGAGCAGTTCTTC
CASSVELAGNNEQFF
>few|TRBV9|TRBJ2-1|TRBD1
TGTGCCAGCAGCGCGGGGGACAGGGGCTCCTACAATGAGCAGTTCTTC
CASSAGDRGSYNEQFF
>-|TRBV5-6|TRBJ1-1|-
TGTGCCAGCAGCTTGATTATGGGGAGCACTGAAGCTTTCTTT
CASSLIMGSTEAFF